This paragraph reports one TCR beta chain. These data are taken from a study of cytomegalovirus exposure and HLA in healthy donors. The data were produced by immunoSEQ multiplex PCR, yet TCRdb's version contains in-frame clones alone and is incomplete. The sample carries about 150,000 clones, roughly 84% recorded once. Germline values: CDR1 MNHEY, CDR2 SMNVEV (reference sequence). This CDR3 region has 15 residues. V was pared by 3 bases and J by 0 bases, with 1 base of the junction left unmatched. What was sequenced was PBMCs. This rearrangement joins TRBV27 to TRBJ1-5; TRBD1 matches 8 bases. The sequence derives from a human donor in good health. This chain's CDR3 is CASSFGTGSNQPQHF. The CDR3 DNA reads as TGTGCCAGCAGTTTCGGGACAGGTAGCAATCAGCCCCAGCATTTT.